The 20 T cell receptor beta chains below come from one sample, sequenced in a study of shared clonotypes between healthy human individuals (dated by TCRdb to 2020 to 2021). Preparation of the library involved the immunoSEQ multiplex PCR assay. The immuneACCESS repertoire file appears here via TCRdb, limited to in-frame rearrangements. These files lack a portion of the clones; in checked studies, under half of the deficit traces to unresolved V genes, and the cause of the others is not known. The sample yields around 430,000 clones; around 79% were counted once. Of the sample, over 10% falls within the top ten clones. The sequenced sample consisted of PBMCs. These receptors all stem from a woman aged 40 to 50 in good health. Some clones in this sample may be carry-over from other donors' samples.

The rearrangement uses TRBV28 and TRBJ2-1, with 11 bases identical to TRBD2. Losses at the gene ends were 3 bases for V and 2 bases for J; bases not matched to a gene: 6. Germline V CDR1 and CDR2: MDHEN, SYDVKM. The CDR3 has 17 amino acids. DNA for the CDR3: TGTGCCAGCAGTTTGCCTCTAGCGGGAGGACCCTACAATGAGCAGTTCTTC. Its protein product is CASSLPLAGGPYNEQFF.

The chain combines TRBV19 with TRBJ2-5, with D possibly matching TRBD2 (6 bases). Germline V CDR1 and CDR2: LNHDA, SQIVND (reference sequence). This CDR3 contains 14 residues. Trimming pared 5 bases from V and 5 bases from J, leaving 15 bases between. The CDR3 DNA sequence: TGTGCCAGTAGTTCCGACGGGAGAGGTGAGACCCAGTACTTC. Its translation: CASSSDGRGETQYF.

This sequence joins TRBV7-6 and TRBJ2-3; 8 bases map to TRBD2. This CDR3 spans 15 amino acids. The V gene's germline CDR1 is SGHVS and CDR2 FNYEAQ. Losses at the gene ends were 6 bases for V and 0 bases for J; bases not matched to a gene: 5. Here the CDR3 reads CASSSLAGSTDTQYF. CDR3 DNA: TGTGCCAGCAGTTCCCTAGCGGGCAGCACAGATACGCAGTATTTT.

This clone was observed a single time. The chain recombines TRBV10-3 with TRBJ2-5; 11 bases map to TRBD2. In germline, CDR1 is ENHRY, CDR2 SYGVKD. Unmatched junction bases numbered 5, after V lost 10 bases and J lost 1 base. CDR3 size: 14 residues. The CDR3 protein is CATGTSGFQETQYF. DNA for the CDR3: TGTGCCACGGGGACTAGCGGCTTCCAAGAGACCCAGTACTTC.

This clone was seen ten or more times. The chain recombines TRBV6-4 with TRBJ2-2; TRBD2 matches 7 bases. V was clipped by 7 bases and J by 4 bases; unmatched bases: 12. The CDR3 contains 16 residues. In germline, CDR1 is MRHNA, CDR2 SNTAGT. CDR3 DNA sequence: TGTGCCAGCAACCAAGAGGCGGGAGCGGGCACCGGGGAGCTGTTTTTT. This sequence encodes CASNQEAGAGTGELFF.

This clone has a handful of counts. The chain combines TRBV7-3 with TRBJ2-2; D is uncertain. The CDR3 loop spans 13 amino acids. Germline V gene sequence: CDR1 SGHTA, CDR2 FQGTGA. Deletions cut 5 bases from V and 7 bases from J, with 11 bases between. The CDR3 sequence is CASSLRWGGELFF. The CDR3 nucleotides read TGTGCCAGCAGCCTCCGGTGGGGCGGGGAGCTGTTTTTT.

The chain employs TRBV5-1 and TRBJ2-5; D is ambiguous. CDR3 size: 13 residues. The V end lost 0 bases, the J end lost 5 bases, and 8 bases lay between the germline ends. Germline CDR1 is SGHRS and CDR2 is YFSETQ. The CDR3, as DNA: TGCGCCAGCAGCTTGGCCGCGGATGAGACCCAGTACTTC. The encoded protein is CASSLAADETQYF.

The CDR3 sequence is CASSMAQNQPQHF. CDR3 sequence (DNA): TGTGCCAGCAGTATGGCACAGAATCAGCCCCAGCATTTT. V usage is TRBV4-2 and J usage is TRBJ1-5; D is unresolved. The CDR3 is made up of 13 amino acids. V was trimmed by 6 bases and J by 4 bases, leaving 10 bases between them. Germline assignment: CDR1 LGHNA and CDR2 YNFKEQ.

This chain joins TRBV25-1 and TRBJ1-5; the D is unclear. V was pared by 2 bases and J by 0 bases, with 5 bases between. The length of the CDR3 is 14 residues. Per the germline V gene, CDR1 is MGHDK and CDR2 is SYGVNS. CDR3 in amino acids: CASSERNSNQPQHF. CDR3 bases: TGTGCCAGCAGTGAACGCAATAGCAATCAGCCCCAGCATTTT.

The CDR3 bases are TGTGCCAGCAAGCTAATGACGGAAACCTACGAGCAGTACTTC. This translates into CASKLMTETYEQYF. This chain connects TRBV6-5 to TRBJ2-7, with unresolved D. There are 14 residues in the CDR3. Looked up from germline, CDR1 is MNHEY and CDR2 is SVGAGI. V lost 7 bases, J lost 2 bases, and 15 bases lay in between.

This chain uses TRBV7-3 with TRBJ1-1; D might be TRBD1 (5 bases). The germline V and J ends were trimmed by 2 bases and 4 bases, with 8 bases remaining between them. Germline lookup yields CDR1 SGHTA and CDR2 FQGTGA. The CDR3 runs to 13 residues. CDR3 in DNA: TGTGCCAGCAGCTTACAGGGTAGCACTGAAGCTTTCTTT. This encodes CASSLQGSTEAFF.

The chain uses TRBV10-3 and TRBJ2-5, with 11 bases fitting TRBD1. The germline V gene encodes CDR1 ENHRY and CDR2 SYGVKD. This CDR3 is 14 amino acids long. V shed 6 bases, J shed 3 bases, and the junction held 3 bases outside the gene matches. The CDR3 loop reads CAISLGQGEETQYF. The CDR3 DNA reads TGTGCCATCAGCCTGGGACAGGGGGAAGAGACCCAGTACTTC.

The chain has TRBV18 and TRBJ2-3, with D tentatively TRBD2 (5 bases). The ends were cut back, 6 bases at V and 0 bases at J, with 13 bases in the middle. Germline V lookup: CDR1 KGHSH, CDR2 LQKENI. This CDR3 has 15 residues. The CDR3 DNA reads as TGTGCCAGCTCCCCATTTGAGCGGAGCACAGATACGCAGTATTTT. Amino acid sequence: CASSPFERSTDTQYF.

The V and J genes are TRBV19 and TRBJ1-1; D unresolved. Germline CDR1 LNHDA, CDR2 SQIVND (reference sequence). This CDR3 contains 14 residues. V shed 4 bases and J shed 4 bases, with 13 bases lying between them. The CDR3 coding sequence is TGTGCCAGTAGTAGGCCGGCAGCGGCCACTGAAGCTTTCTTT. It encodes CASSRPAAATEAFF.

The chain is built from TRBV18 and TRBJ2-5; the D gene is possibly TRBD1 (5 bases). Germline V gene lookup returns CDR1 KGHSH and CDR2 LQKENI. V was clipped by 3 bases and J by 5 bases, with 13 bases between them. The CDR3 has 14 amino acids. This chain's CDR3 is CASSPTTEAETQYF. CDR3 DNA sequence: TGTGCCAGCTCACCGACGACAGAGGCGGAGACCCAGTACTTC.

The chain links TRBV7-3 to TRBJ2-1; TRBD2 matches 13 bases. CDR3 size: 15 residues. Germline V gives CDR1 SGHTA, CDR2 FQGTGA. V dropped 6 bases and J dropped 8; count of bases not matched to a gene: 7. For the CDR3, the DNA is TGTGCCAGCAGTACGCGGACTAGCGGGAGCGATGAGCAGTTCTTC. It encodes CASSTRTSGSDEQFF. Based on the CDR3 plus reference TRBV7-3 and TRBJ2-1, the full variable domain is GAGVSQTPSNKVTEKGKYVELRCDPISGHTALYWYRQSLGQGPEFLIYFQGTGAADDSGLPNDRFFAVRPEGSVSTLKIQRTERGDSAVYLCASSTRTSGSDEQFFGPGTRLTVL.

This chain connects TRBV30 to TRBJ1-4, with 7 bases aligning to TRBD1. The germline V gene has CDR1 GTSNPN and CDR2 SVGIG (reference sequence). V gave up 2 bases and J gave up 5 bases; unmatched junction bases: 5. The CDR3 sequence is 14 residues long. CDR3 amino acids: CAWSRDSRNEKLFF. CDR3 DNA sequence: TGTGCCTGGAGTCGGGACAGTCGGAATGAAAAACTGTTTTTT.

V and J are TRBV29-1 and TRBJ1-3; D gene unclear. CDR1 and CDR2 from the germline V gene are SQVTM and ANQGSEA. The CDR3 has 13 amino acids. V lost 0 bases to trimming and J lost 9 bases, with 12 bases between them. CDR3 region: CSVEENSLGTIYF. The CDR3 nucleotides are TGCAGCGTTGAAGAGAACAGCCTTGGCACCATATATTTT.

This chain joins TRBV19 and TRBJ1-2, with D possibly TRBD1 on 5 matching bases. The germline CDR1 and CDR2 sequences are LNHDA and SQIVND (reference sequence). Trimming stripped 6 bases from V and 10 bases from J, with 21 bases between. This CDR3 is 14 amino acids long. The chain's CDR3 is CASSLFLRDFVYTF. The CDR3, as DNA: TGTGCCAGTAGCCTATTCCTCCGGGACTTCGTCTACACCTTC.

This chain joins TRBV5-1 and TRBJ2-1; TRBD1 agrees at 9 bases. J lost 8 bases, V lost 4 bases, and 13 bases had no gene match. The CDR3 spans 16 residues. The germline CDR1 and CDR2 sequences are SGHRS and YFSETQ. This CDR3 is CASSITGTGSIDEQFF. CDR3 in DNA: TGCGCCAGCAGCATAACCGGGACAGGGAGTATCGATGAGCAGTTCTTC.